Sequencing of this T cell receptor (beta chain) was carried out in a study of low-dose radiotherapy and immunotherapy resistance in tumors. Study-level information: Treatment of Cohort 1 consisted of 0.5 Gy per fraction every 2 weeks, adding up to 6.5 Gy.

The time point is: before trial treatment. Nivolumab, ipilimumab, aspirin, low-dose cyclophosphamide and low-dose radiotherapy were given to donors. There are 16 residues in the CDR3. V shed 3 bases and J 4 bases; nucleotides not matched to a gene: 8. First-strand cDNA relied on TRAV- and TRBV-specific primers spanning alpha and beta chains. TCR amplification involved roughly 21 PCR cycles with a constant-region primer and V-primer adapter. TCRdb fed the reads into MiXCR, producing one record per CDR3 protein. The data hold 70,000 to 90,000 distinct CDR3 sequences, with 18% observed a single time. The sample was PBMCs, taken before treatment. This clonotype originated in a male donor with prostate cancer. The rearrangement joins TRBV23-1 to TRBJ2-5; 10 bases match TRBD1. TRBV23-1 falls under the ORF class, with uncertain function. The DNA of the CDR3 is TGCGCCAGCAGTCACCCCGGGACAGGGGCGCGAGAGACCCAGTACTTC. Translating it yields CASSHPGTGARETQYF.